This T cell receptor (beta chain) originates from a study of blood T cells in healthy people across ages. For the second PCR, which ran for roughly 7 to 11 cycles, a sample-barcoded 5' primer and a J-beta primer mix were used. The template-switch adaptor was a 5' adaptor with 12 random nucleotides. It tagged each cDNA molecule. One entry per CDR3 protein results from TCRdb running MiXCR on the 5' RACE reads. The data show approximately 1.5 million distinct CDR3 sequences, approximately 43% seen once. Losses at the gene ends were 2 bases for V and 5 bases for J; bases not matched to a gene: 3. There are 14 residues in the CDR3.

This chain connects TRBV12-3 or TRBV12-4 to TRBJ2-3; 8 bases are shared with TRBD2. This clonotype was sampled from a woman aged 18 to 35 in good health. The sequenced material came from blood. The CDR3 sequence is CASSLSSGRDTQYF. The CDR3 region has the DNA TGTGCCAGCAGTTTATCCAGCGGGAGAGATACGCAGTATTTT.